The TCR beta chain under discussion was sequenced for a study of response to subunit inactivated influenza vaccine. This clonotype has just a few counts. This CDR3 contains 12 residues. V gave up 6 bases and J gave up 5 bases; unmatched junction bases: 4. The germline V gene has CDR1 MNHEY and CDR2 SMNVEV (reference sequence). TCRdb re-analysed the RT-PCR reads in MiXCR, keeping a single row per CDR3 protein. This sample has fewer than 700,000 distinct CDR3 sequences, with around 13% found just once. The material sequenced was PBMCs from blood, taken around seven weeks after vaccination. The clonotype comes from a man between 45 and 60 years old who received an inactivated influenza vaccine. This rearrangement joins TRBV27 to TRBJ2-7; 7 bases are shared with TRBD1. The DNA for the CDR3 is TGTGCCAGCAGCTCCGGACAGGACGAGCAGTACTTC. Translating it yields CASSSGQDEQYF.